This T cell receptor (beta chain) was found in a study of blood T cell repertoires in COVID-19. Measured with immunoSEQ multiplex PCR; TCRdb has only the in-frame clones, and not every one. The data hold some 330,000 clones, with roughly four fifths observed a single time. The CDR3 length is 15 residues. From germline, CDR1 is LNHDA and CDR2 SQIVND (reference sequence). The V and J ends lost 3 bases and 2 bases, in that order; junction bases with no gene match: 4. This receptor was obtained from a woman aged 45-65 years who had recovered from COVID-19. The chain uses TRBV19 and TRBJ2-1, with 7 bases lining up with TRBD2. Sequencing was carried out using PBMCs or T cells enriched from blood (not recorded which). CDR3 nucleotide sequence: TGTGCCAGTAGTATTGGGGGGGGAACCTACAATGAGCAGTTCTTC. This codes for CASSIGGGTYNEQFF.